The 31 T cell receptor beta chains given below trace back to one sample, sequenced in a study of OX40 agonist ivuxolimab in advanced cancers. Only in-frame clones appear in the TCRdb table, and some are missing; sequencing was by immunoSEQ multiplex PCR. The sample has 75,000 to 100,000 clones, 65% to 90% seen once; the top ten hold 1.9%. The sequenced sample was CD4+ or CD8+ T cells sorted from blood, obtained in a trial of the OX40 agonist ivuxolimab. The origin of the receptors is an adult with an advanced solid tumor such as melanoma, head and neck, liver or kidney cancer.

This rearrangement joins TRBV2 to TRBJ2-7, with D maybe TRBD2 (5 bases). The V gene lost 2 bases and the J gene lost 2 bases, with 10 bases spanning the gap. In germline, CDR1 is SNHLY, CDR2 FYNNEI. The CDR3 totals 14 residues. CDR3 region: CASSESLGAYEQYF. The CDR3 DNA follows: TGTGCCAGCAGTGAATCACTAGGTGCCTACGAGCAGTACTTC. The full variable domain, rest sourced from reference TRBV2 and TRBJ2-7, is EPEVTQTPSHQVTQMGQEVILRCVPISNHLYFYWYRQILGQKVEFLVSFYNNEISEKSEIFDDQFSVERPDGSNFTLKIRSTKLEDSAMYFCASSESLGAYEQYFGPGTRLTVT.

V is TRBV7-4 and J is TRBJ1-1; a possible D gene is TRBD1 (5 bases). With 4 bases removed from V and 1 base from J, the gap between germline ends came to 16 bases. Germline CDR1 is SGHVT and CDR2 is SQSDAQ. The CDR3 loop spans 16 amino acids. CDR3 coding DNA: TGTGCCAGCAGCTCCGTTAAGGGGACCGAGAACACTGAAGCTTTCTTT. Its translation: CASSSVKGTENTEAFF.

CDR3: CAITGGSGNTIYF. In nucleotides, the CDR3 is TGTGCCATCACTGGGGGCTCTGGAAACACCATATATTTT. The gene calls are TRBV28 and TRBJ1-3; D possibly corresponds to TRBD1 (5 bases). The V and J ends lost 10 bases and 0 bases respectively, with 10 bases between them. Germline CDR1 MDHEN, CDR2 SYDVKM. This CDR3 spans 13 amino acids.

This chain links TRBV28 with TRBJ2-7; D ambiguous. V lost 5 bases and J lost 3, with 11 bases in between. This CDR3 has 13 amino acids. The germline V gene encodes CDR1 MDHEN and CDR2 SYDVKM. The CDR3 sequence: CASSRVPGYEQYF. CDR3 nucleotide sequence: TGTGCCAGCAGTCGCGTCCCCGGCTACGAGCAGTACTTC.

This clone was recorded once. The chain uses TRBV5-1 and TRBJ2-1; 8 nucleotides agree with TRBD1. This CDR3 region has 16 residues. The V and J ends lost 0 bases and 4 bases, in that order; junction bases with no gene match: 6. Germline lookup yields CDR1 SGHRS and CDR2 YFSETQ. DNA for the CDR3: TGCGCCAGCAGCTTGGCCCGTCAGGGGGCATACAATGAGCAGTTCTTC. As protein: CASSLARQGAYNEQFF.

The gene calls are TRBV9 and TRBJ2-5, with D perhaps TRBD1 (6 bases). From germline, CDR1 is SGDLS and CDR2 YYNGEE. The CDR3 covers 13 residues. V shed 2 bases and J shed 9 bases, with 14 bases lying between them. The CDR3 is CASSVAQGGAQYF. The CDR3 nucleotides are TGTGCCAGCAGCGTCGCCCAAGGGGGAGCCCAGTACTTC.

The gene calls are TRBV6-5 and TRBJ2-7; 7 bases are a match to TRBD1. Trimming removed 2 bases from V and 3 bases from J; junction bases left unmatched: 7. The length of the CDR3 is 15 residues. Germline CDR1 is MNHEY and CDR2 is SVGAGI. The CDR3, as DNA: TGTGCCAGCAGTTACCCCGGGACAGTCCTCTACGAGCAGTACTTC. This translates into CASSYPGTVLYEQYF.

The rearrangement links TRBV12-5 to TRBJ1-1; D gene ambiguous. Trimming cost V 7 bases and J 3 bases, with 6 bases left between them. Germline V gene sequence: CDR1 LGHNT, CDR2 FRNRAP. The CDR3 covers 11 residues. CDR3 sequence (DNA): TGTGCTAGTGCCAAGTACACTGAAGCTTTCTTT. The encoded protein is CASAKYTEAFF.

This clone showed up just a few times. The chain employs TRBV28 and TRBJ1-1; no clear D. The CDR3 spans 15 residues. V was trimmed by 2 bases and J by 0 bases, leaving 10 bases between them. Germline-derived CDR1 and CDR2 are MDHEN and SYDVKM. The CDR3 DNA follows: TGTGCCAGCAGTTTACTAGTAGGCCTGAACACTGAAGCTTTCTTT. Translated: CASSLLVGLNTEAFF.

The gene calls are TRBV28 and TRBJ2-5; possibly TRBD2 for D (6 bases). V lost 3 bases and J lost 5, with 10 bases in between. CDR1 is MDHEN and CDR2 is SYDVKM in the germline V gene. The CDR3 runs 13 residues. The CDR3, as DNA: TGTGCCAGCAGTTTTTCGGGGAGGGAGACCCAGTACTTC. Its protein product is CASSFSGRETQYF.

This chain joins TRBV4-3 and TRBJ2-5; 10 nucleotides line up with TRBD2. With 3 bases clipped from V and 4 bases from J, the junction kept 5 bases outside the gene matches. CDR1 is LGHNA, CDR2 YSLEER, per germline. The CDR3 loop spans 15 amino acids. The chain's CDR3 is CASSQVAGGGETQYF. CDR3 sequence (DNA): TGCGCCAGCAGCCAGGTAGCGGGAGGCGGAGAGACCCAGTACTTC.

The gene calls are TRBV27 and TRBJ2-7; TRBD1 is a possible D gene (5 bases). CDR1 MNHEY and CDR2 SMNVEV come from the germline V gene (reference sequence). Between the trimmed V and J ends, which lost 9 bases and 6 bases, there was a span of 9 bases. The CDR3 length is 10 residues. The CDR3 reads CASGHAEQYF. The DNA for the CDR3 is TGTGCCAGTGGACACGCCGAGCAGTACTTC.

The genes are TRBV7-2 and TRBJ1-3; no definite D call. The CDR3 length is 14 residues. Trimming took off 4 bases at V and 1 base at J, with 8 bases between the two ends. In germline, CDR1 is SGHTA, CDR2 FQGNSA. The CDR3 DNA reads as TGTGCCAGCAGCTCCGGATTGTCTGGAAACACCATATATTTT. Encoded protein: CASSSGLSGNTIYF.

V is TRBV7-9 and J is TRBJ1-4, with D maybe TRBD1 (5 bases). Germline CDR1 is SEHNR and CDR2 is FQNEAQ (reference sequence). V lost 5 bases to trimming and J lost 10 bases, with 20 bases between them. CDR3 size: 15 residues. The CDR3 nucleotides read TGTGCCAGCAGCCAAACCGGGGCTGAGTCTGGAAAACTGTTTTTT. Protein: CASSQTGAESGKLFF.

This chain links TRBV18 with TRBJ1-2, with 7 positions matching TRBD1. V shed 4 bases, J shed 3 bases, and the junction held 5 bases outside the gene matches. In germline, CDR1 is KGHSH, CDR2 LQKENI. This CDR3 is 14 amino acids long. Written as DNA, the CDR3 is TGTGCCAGCTCACGGCGACAGGGAGACTATGGCTACACCTTC. Translating gives CASSRRQGDYGYTF.

The chain is built from TRBV6-6 and TRBJ1-3, with D possibly matching TRBD1 (6 bases). Per the germline V gene, CDR1 is MNHNY and CDR2 is SVGAGI (reference sequence). There are 15 residues in the CDR3. The V end lost 2 bases, the J end lost 2 bases, and 10 bases lay between the germline ends. The CDR3: CASSYGGLTGNTIYF. In nucleotides, the CDR3 is TGTGCCAGCAGTTACGGGGGCCTTACTGGAAACACCATATATTTT.

The rearrangement links TRBV27 to TRBJ1-1; D gene uncertain. Germline lookup yields CDR1 MNHEY and CDR2 SMNVEV (reference sequence). The V end lost 6 bases, the J end lost 1 base, and 18 bases lay between the germline ends. The CDR3 spans 16 residues. CDR3 region: CASSPSIRIGNTEAFF. Here the CDR3 DNA reads TGTGCCAGCAGCCCCTCGATTAGGATAGGGAACACTGAAGCTTTCTTT.

The chain recombines TRBV6-1 with TRBJ1-5; maybe TRBD1 (6 bases). The germline V gene has CDR1 MNHNS and CDR2 SASEGT. The CDR3 consists of 13 residues. Trimming shortened V by 5 bases and J by 6 bases, and 11 bases separated the two germline ends. The CDR3 spells CASSRGGTQPQHF. The CDR3 DNA is TGTGCCAGCAGTAGGGGGGGAACTCAGCCCCAGCATTTT.

This chain links TRBV7-8 with TRBJ1-3; tentative D call: TRBD1 (5 bases). V lost 5 bases, J lost 3 bases, and 14 bases lay in between. Per the germline V gene, CDR1 is SGHVS and CDR2 is FQNEAQ. The CDR3 covers 15 residues. The CDR3 DNA reads TGTGCCAGCAGCCCCCAGGGTCGCAGTGGAAACACCATATATTTT. Encoded protein: CASSPQGRSGNTIYF.

By its share, this clone is medium-sized (0.01 to 0.1%). J is TRBJ1-5 and V is TRBV10-1; no definite D call. This CDR3 is 12 amino acids long. Trimming cost V 10 bases and J 2 bases, with 9 bases left between them. Germline CDR1 is WNHNN and CDR2 is SYGVQD (reference sequence). This chain's CDR3 is CATIGGNQPQHF. The CDR3 nucleotides read TGCGCCACCATTGGGGGCAATCAGCCCCAGCATTTT.

The chain recombines TRBV5-6 with TRBJ2-1; TRBD1 is a possible D gene (6 bases). Germline-derived CDR1 and CDR2 are SGHDT and YYEEEE. Trimming shortened V by 3 bases and J by 2 bases, and 12 bases separated the two germline ends. This CDR3 comprises 15 residues. The CDR3 bases are TGTGCCAGCAGCTCCACAGGGTCGGCCTACAATGAGCAGTTCTTC. It codes for CASSSTGSAYNEQFF.

The genes are TRBV7-2 and TRBJ1-2, with D unclear. The germline V and J ends were trimmed by 1 base and 8 bases, with 14 bases remaining between them. CDR1 and CDR2 (germline): SGHTA, FQGNSA. The CDR3 loop spans 14 amino acids. CDR3 bases: TGTGCCAGCAGCTTAGGGGTAGCCGGTTTCGGCTACACCTTC. Amino acids: CASSLGVAGFGYTF.

The rearrangement uses TRBV6-1 and TRBJ1-5; unclear D gene. V lost 3 bases and J 6 bases, leaving 12 bases between the germline ends. Germline V lookup: CDR1 MNHNS, CDR2 SASEGT. CDR3 length: 14 amino acids. This CDR3 reads CASSEGLRGQPQHF. For the CDR3, the DNA is TGTGCCAGCAGTGAGGGTTTACGGGGTCAGCCCCAGCATTTT.

The J gene is TRBJ2-7, the V gene TRBV6-1; D is uncertain. V lost 4 bases to trimming and J lost 6 bases, with 19 bases between them. This CDR3 has 15 amino acids. Germline CDR1 is MNHNS and CDR2 is SASEGT. CDR3 loop: CASSAPQGKSSEQYF. CDR3 bases: TGTGCCAGCAGTGCACCCCAAGGGAAGAGTAGCGAGCAGTACTTC.

The V call is TRBV5-1, the J call TRBJ2-7, with 7 bases lining up with TRBD1. CDR1 and CDR2 (germline): SGHRS, YFSETQ. Trimming took 0 bases from V and 2 from J; bases not matched to a gene: 2. This CDR3 contains 14 residues. Here the CDR3 reads CASSLGDSAYEQYF. In DNA, the CDR3 is TGCGCCAGCAGCTTGGGGGACAGCGCCTACGAGCAGTACTTC.

CDR3 in DNA: TGCGCCAGCACCGATCGACAGGGGGCGTACAATGAGCAGTTCTTC. Translation gives CASTDRQGAYNEQFF. This chain uses TRBV5-1 with TRBJ2-1, with 10 bases that match TRBD1. Trimming at V came to 6 bases and at J to 4 bases, leaving 7 bases not matched to a gene. Germline lookup yields CDR1 SGHRS and CDR2 YFSETQ. The CDR3 has 15 amino acids.

The gene calls are TRBV5-1 and TRBJ2-2, with TRBD1 matching 7 bases. In germline, CDR1 is SGHRS, CDR2 YFSETQ. The CDR3 sequence is 16 residues long. The junction had 3 bases not matched to a gene; V was cut back by 0 bases and J by 1 base. CDR3 sequence reads: CASSLGPGGNTGELFF. The CDR3 nucleotides read TGCGCCAGCAGCTTGGGTCCAGGGGGGAACACCGGGGAGCTGTTTTTT.

The chain uses TRBV7-6 and TRBJ2-1; D uncertain. This CDR3 is 17 amino acids long. V was trimmed by 1 base and J by 0 bases, leaving 13 bases between them. Germline-derived CDR1 and CDR2 are SGHVS and FNYEAQ. The CDR3 DNA reads as TGTGCCAGCAGCTTAGAAAATCCAGGCAGCTCCTACAATGAGCAGTTCTTC. This codes for CASSLENPGSSYNEQFF.

The chain combines TRBV6-1 with TRBJ2-5, with D unclear. This CDR3 has 13 residues. Germline-derived CDR1 and CDR2 are MNHNS and SASEGT. V was clipped by 3 bases and J by 5 bases, with 10 bases between them. The chain's CDR3 is CASSEEFGETQYF. DNA for the CDR3: TGTGCCAGCAGTGAGGAGTTCGGTGAGACCCAGTACTTC.

The chain employs TRBV5-1 and TRBJ2-7, with TRBD1 matching over 10 bases. The V gene end was trimmed by 3 bases and the J gene end by 1 base; junction bases not matched to a gene: 4. The CDR3 runs 15 residues. Germline V lookup: CDR1 SGHRS, CDR2 YFSETQ. For the CDR3, the DNA is TGCGCCAGCAGCTCACCGGGACAGGGGTCCTACGAGCAGTACTTC. This translates into CASSSPGQGSYEQYF.

V usage is TRBV28 and J usage is TRBJ1-2, with D unresolved. Trimming took off 5 bases at V and 7 bases at J, with 14 bases between the two ends. CDR1 and CDR2 (germline): MDHEN, SYDVKM. CDR3 size: 13 residues. The CDR3 DNA sequence: TGTGCCAGCAGTCCCCCTATAGGGAGTGGCTACACCTTC. It translates to CASSPPIGSGYTF.